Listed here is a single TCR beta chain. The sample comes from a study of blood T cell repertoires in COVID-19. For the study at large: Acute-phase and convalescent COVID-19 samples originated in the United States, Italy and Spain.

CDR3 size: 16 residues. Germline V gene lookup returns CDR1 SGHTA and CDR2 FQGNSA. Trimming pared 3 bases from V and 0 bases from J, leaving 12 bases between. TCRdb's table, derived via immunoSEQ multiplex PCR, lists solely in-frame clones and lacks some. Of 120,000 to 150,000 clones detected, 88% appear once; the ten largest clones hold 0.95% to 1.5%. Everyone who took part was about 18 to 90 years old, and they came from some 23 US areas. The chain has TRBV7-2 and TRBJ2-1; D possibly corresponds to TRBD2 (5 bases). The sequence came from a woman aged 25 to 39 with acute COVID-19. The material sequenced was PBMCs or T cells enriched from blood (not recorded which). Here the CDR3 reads CASSLISLGSYNEQFF. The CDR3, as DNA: TGTGCCAGCAGCTTGATATCACTAGGCTCCTACAATGAGCAGTTCTTC.